The rows below give T cell receptor beta chains drawn from one sample of a study of control samples from healthy donors and cancer patients. Only in-frame clones appear in the TCRdb table, and some are missing; sequencing was by immunoSEQ multiplex PCR. This sample has some 150,000 clones, with approximately 94% found just once. Sequencing input: PBMCs. All receptors derive from a man between 60 and 75 years old with colorectal cancer. The CDR3 runs from the conserved cysteine through the conserved F or W. The D gene is left open where the match is weak. Expanded clones are given a class, and other clones once, few, many or no size at all.

-	TRBV12-3/TRBV12-4	-	TRBJ1-5	TGTGCCAGCAGTTCGACAGATCAGCCCCAGCATTTT	CASSSTDQPQHF
TRBD1	TRBV6-5	-	TRBJ1-4	TGTGCCAGCAGTTACTCCGGGACAGCAACGTGGGAAAAACTGTTTTTT	CASSYSGTATWEKLFF
TRBD2	TRBV6-5	once	TRBJ2-7	TGTGCCAGCAGTTACTCGGGAGGCGGGGGCTACGAGCAGTACTTC	CASSYSGGGGYEQYF
-	TRBV9	-	TRBJ2-2	TGTGCCAGCAGCGTAGGATTACTCACCGGGGAGCTGTTTTTT	CASSVGLLTGELFF
TRBD2	TRBV7-9	-	TRBJ2-7	TGTGCCAGCAGCCCCGGGAGGGGGGCGCAGGACGAGCAGTACTTC	CASSPGRGAQDEQYF
TRBD1	TRBV5-1	once	TRBJ1-1	TGCGCCCGCGAAGACGCCCAGGGGGGAAGAGCTTTCTTT	CAREDAQGGRAFF
TRBD1	TRBV6-2/TRBV6-3	-	TRBJ1-6	TGTGCCAGCAGTACAGGGGATTCACCCCTCCACTTT	CASSTGDSPLHF
-	TRBV6-5	once	TRBJ1-1	TGTGCCAGCAGAAAATTCACAGATCTCAACACTGAAGCTTTCTTT	CASRKFTDLNTEAFF
-	TRBV6-5	-	TRBJ1-2	TGTGCCAGCAGTTCCGGGGGGAACTCCTATGGCTACACCTTC	CASSSGGNSYGYTF
-	TRBV4-1	-	TRBJ1-2	TGCGCCAGCAGCCCAAGTTCGAGTCGCGGTCAATGGGCAAACTATGGCTACACCTTC	CASSPSSSRGQWANYGYTF
-	TRBV30	-	TRBJ1-1	TGTGCCTGGAGTGGGCGGCAGGGGCAACCGAACACTGAAGCTTTCTTT	CAWSGRQGQPNTEAFF
-	TRBV15	-	TRBJ1-4	TGTGCCACCAGCAGAGATCGACAGAATGAAAAACTGTTTTTT	CATSRDRQNEKLFF
-	TRBV5-1	once	TRBJ1-1	TGCGCCAGCAGCTTGGGGGAGGGGGAGACTGAAGCTTTCTTT	CASSLGEGETEAFF
-	TRBV12-3/TRBV12-4	-	TRBJ1-1	TGTGCCAGCAGTTTAACAGGGAGGACTGAAGCTTTCTTT	CASSLTGRTEAFF
-	TRBV12-2	-	TRBJ1-2	TGTGCAAGTCGCGCCGGTTCTCCCGGGTGGACGAGAAGCGACTACACCTTC	CASRAGSPGWTRSDYTF
TRBD1	TRBV5-1	-	TRBJ2-5	TGCGCCAGCAGCTCCGACAGGGGGTTGGAGACCCAGTACTTC	CASSSDRGLETQYF
-	TRBV6-4	-	TRBJ1-5	TGTGCCAGCAGTGACTCGTTCACCCGCGAGCCCCAGCATTTT	CASSDSFTREPQHF
TRBD1	TRBV25-1	-	TRBJ1-1	TGTGCCAGCAGTACACAGGGGGGAATGGCTGAAGCTTTCTTT	CASSTQGGMAEAFF
-	TRBV2	-	TRBJ2-7	TGTGCCAGCGGGGTGGAAATCTACGAGCAGTACTTC	CASGVEIYEQYF
TRBD1	TRBV5-4	once	TRBJ1-2	TGTGCCAGCAGCTCGCCGGGACAGGGGGAAATAGACACCTTC	CASSSPGQGEIDTF
-	TRBV29-1	-	TRBJ1-2	TGCAGCGCCACAGGTTTTGGCTATGGCTACACCTTC	CSATGFGYGYTF
TRBD1	TRBV29-1	-	TRBJ2-1	TGCAGCGCTGGACAGGGAATGGATGAGCAGTTCTTC	CSAGQGMDEQFF
TRBD1	TRBV27	-	TRBJ2-2	TGTGCCAGCACGGAGGACAGGGTTAACGGGGAGCTGTTTTTT	CASTEDRVNGELFF
-	TRBV10-3	-	TRBJ1-3	TGTGCCAACGCCAAGTCGGATACTGGAAACACCATATATTTT	CANAKSDTGNTIYF
-	TRBV12-2	-	TRBJ1-1	TGTGCAAGTCGCTTAGTAGAGCGGACAGGGATGTACACTGAAGCTTTCTTT	CASRLVERTGMYTEAFF
-	TRBV6-5	-	TRBJ2-3	TGTGCCAGCAGTTACGTCCGGGGCACAGATACGCAGTATTTT	CASSYVRGTDTQYF
-	TRBV7-9	-	TRBJ2-7	TGTGCCAGCAGCTTAGGTAACAGCAATTACGAGCAGTACTTC	CASSLGNSNYEQYF
-	TRBV7-2	few	TRBJ2-3	TGTGCCAGCAGCTCCGTTCTATTGACAGATACGCAGTATTTT	CASSSVLLTDTQYF
TRBD1	TRBV7-2	once	TRBJ2-7	TGTGCCAGCAGCCCATGGGACAGAGCCTACGAGCAGTACTTC	CASSPWDRAYEQYF
TRBD1	TRBV6-5	-	TRBJ2-2	TGTGCCACCCAGACAGGGACCGCGAACACCGGGGAGCTGTTTTTT	CATQTGTANTGELFF
-	TRBV6-5	-	TRBJ2-7	TGTGCCAGCAGTTCCCCCGGACACTCCTACGAGCAGTACTTC	CASSSPGHSYEQYF
-	TRBV18	-	TRBJ1-2	TGTGCCAGCTCACCACCGGTCAGGGCGGGAGGCTACACCTTC	CASSPPVRAGGYTF
-	TRBV24-1	-	TRBJ2-2	TGTGCCACCAGTGACGACACCTACACCGGGGAGCTGTTTTTT	CATSDDTYTGELFF
TRBD1	TRBV28	-	TRBJ2-5	TGTGCCAGCAGACCGACAGGGTTTGGAGAGACCCAGTACTTC	CASRPTGFGETQYF
-	TRBV7-2	few	TRBJ2-7	TGTGCCAGCAGCTTAGTGACGGATACCTACGAGCAGTACTTC	CASSLVTDTYEQYF
TRBD1	TRBV6-5	-	TRBJ1-2	TGTGCCAGCAGATCCGACAGGGGTTATGGCTACACCTTC	CASRSDRGYGYTF
-	TRBV19	-	TRBJ1-1	TGTGCCAGTAGTATCTATCCCACAGTGAACACTGAAGCTTTCTTT	CASSIYPTVNTEAFF
-	TRBV7-9	-	TRBJ2-5	TGTGCCAGCAGCTCGGCCTTAGAGACCCAGTACTTC	CASSSALETQYF
-	TRBV19	-	TRBJ1-4	TGTGCCAGTAGTATAGCGGCAGCCTCGAATGAAAAACTGTTTTTT	CASSIAAASNEKLFF
-	TRBV7-2	-	TRBJ2-3	TGTGCCAGTGGGTCAGATACGCAGTATTTT	CASGSDTQYF
-	TRBV7-2	-	TRBJ1-6	TGTGCCAGCAGCTTGGGATTGGGGAATTCACCCCTCCACTTT	CASSLGLGNSPLHF